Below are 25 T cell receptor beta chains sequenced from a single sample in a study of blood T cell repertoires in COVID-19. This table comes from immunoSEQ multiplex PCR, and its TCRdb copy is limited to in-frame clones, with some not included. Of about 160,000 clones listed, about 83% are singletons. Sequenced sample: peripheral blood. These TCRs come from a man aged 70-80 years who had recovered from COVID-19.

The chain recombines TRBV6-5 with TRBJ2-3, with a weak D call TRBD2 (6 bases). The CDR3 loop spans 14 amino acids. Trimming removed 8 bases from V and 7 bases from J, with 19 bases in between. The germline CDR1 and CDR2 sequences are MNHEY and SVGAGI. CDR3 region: CASRDWGSRNTQYF. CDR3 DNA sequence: TGTGCCAGCCGGGACTGGGGATCCCGAAATACGCAGTATTTT.

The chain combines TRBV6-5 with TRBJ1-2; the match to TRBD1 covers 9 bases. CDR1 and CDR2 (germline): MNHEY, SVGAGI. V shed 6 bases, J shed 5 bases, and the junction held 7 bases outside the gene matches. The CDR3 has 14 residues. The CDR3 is CASSHSGTGYGYTF. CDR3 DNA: TGTGCCAGCAGCCATTCCGGGACAGGGTATGGCTACACCTTC.

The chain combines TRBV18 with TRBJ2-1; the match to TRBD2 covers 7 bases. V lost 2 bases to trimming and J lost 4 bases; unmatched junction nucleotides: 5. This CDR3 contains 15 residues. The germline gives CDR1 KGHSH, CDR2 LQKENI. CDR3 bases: TGTGCCAGCTCACCAGGGACTACTACATACAATGAGCAGTTCTTC. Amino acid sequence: CASSPGTTTYNEQFF.

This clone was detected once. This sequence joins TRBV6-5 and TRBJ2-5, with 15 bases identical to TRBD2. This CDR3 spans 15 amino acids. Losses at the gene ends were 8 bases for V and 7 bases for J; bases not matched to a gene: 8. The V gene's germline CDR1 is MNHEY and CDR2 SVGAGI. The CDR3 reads CASRKGLAGGGTQYF. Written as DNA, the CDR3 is TGTGCCAGCCGGAAGGGACTAGCGGGAGGCGGGACCCAGTACTTC.

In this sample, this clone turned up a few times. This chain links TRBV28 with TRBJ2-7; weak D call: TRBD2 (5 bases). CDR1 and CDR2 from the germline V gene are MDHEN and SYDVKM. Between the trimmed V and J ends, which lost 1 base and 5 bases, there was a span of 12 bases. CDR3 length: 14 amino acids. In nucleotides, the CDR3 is TGTGCCAGCAGTTTATTCGGGCTAGCCCACGAGCAGTACTTC. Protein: CASSLFGLAHEQYF.

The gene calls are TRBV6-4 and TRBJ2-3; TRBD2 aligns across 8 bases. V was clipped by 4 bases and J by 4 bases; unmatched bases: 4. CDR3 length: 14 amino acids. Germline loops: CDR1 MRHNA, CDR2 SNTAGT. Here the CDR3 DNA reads TGTGCCAGCAGTGCCGCGGGAGGCCCAGATACGCAGTATTTT. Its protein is CASSAAGGPDTQYF.

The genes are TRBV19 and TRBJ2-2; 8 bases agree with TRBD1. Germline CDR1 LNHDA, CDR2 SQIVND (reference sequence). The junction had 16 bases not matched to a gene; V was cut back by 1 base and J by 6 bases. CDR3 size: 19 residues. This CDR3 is CASSIATRGRGLISGELFF. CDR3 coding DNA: TGTGCCAGTAGTATAGCAACTCGGGGCAGGGGGCTAATCTCCGGGGAGCTGTTTTTT.

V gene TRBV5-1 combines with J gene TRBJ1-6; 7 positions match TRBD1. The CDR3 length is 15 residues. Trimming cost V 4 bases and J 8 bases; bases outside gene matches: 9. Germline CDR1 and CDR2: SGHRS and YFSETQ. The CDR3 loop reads CASSPYRDRDSPLHF. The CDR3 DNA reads TGCGCCAGCAGCCCGTACCGGGACAGAGATTCACCCCTCCACTTT.

CDR3 nucleotide sequence: TGTGCCATCAGTGAGTCCGGGTCGGCTAATGAAAAACTGTTTTTT. This gives the protein CAISESGSANEKLFF. J is TRBJ1-4 and V is TRBV10-3; D is undetermined. Trimming took off 0 bases at V and 3 bases at J, with 8 bases between the two ends. The germline gives CDR1 ENHRY, CDR2 SYGVKD. The CDR3 is 15 residues long.

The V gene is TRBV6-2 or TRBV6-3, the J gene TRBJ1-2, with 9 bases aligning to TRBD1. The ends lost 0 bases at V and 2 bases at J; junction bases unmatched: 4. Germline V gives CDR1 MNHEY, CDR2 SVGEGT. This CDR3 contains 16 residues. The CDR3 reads CASSYSGTGTNYGYTF. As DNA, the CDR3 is TGTGCCAGCAGTTACTCCGGGACAGGGACGAACTATGGCTACACCTTC.

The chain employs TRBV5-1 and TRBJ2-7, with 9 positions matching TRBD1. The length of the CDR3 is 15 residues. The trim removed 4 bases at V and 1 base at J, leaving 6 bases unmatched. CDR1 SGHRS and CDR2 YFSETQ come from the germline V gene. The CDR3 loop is CASSPGDRDSYEQYF. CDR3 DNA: TGCGCCAGCAGCCCGGGGGACAGGGATTCCTACGAGCAGTACTTC.

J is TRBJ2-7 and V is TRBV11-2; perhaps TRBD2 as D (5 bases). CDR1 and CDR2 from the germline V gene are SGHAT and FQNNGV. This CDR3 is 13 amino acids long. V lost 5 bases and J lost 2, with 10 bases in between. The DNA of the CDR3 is TGTGCCAGCAGCCGGGATCCTCCCTACGAGCAGTACTTC. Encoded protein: CASSRDPPYEQYF.

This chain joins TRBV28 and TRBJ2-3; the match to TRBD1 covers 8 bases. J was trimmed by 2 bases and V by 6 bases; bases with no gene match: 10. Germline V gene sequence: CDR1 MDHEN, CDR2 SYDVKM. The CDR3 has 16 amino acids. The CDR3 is CASRTGDALYTDTQYF. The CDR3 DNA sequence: TGTGCCAGCAGGACAGGGGACGCCCTCTACACAGATACGCAGTATTTT.

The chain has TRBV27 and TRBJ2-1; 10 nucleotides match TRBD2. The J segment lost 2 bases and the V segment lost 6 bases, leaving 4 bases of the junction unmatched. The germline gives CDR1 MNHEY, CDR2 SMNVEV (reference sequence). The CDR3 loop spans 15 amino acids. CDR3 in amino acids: CASSQAGGPYNEQFF. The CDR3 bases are TGTGCCAGCAGCCAAGCGGGAGGGCCCTACAATGAGCAGTTCTTC.

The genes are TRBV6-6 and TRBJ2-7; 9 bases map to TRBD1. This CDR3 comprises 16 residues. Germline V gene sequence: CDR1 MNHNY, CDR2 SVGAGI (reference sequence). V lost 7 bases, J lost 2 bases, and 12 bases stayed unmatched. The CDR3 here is CASTGTGNRSPYEQYF. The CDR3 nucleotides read TGTGCCAGCACCGGGACAGGGAATCGAAGCCCCTACGAGCAGTACTTC.

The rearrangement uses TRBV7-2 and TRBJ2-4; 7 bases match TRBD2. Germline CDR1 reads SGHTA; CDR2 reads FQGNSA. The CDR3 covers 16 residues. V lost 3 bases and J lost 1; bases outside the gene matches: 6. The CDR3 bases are TGTGCCAGCAGCTTCCCGCTGGGGGGGGCCAAAAACATTCAGTACTTC. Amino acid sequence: CASSFPLGGAKNIQYF.

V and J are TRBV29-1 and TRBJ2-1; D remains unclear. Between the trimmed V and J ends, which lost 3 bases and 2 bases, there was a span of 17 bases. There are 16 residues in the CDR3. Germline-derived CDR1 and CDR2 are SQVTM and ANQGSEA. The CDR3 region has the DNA TGCAGCGTTGATCGTTGGCCTCCCAAAACCTACAATGAGCAGTTCTTC. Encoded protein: CSVDRWPPKTYNEQFF.

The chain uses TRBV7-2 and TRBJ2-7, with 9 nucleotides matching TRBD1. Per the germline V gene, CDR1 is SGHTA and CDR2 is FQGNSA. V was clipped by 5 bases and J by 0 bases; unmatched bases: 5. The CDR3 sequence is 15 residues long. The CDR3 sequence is CASSPQDRGSYEQYF. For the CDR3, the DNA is TGTGCCAGCAGCCCTCAGGACAGGGGCTCCTACGAGCAGTACTTC.

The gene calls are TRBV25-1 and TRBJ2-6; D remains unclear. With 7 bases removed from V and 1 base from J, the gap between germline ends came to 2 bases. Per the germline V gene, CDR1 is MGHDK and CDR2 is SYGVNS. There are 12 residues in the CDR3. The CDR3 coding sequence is TGTGCCAGCACGTCTGGGGCCAACGTCCTGACTTTC. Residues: CASTSGANVLTF.

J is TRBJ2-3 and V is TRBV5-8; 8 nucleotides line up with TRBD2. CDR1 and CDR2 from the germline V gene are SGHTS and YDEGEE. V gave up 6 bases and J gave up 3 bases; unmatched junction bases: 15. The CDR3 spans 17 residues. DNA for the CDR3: TGTGCCAGCACCCTGGGGGTTGCGGGAGGCAGAACAGATACGCAGTATTTT. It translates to CASTLGVAGGRTDTQYF.

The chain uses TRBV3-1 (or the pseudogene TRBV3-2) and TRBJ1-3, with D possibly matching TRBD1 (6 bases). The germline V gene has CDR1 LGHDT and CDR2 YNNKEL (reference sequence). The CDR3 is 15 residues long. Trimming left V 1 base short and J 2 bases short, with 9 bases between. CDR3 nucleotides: TGTGCCAGCAGCCAAGGCAGGGGTGCTGGAAACACCATATATTTT. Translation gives CASSQGRGAGNTIYF.

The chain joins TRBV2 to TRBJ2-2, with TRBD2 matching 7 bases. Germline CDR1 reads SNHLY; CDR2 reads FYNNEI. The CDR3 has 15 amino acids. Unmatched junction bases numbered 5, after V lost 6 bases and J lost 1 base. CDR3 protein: CASRGREWNTGELFF. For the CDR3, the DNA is TGTGCCAGCAGGGGGAGGGAATGGAACACCGGGGAGCTGTTTTTT.

The CDR3 nucleotides read TGTGCCAGCAGCCTAGGGACATCTTATAATTCACCCCTCCACTTT. Translated, it gives CASSLGTSYNSPLHF. This sequence joins TRBV7-2 and TRBJ1-6; D is possibly TRBD1 (6 bases). Germline values: CDR1 SGHTA, CDR2 FQGNSA. V lost 5 bases and J 4 bases, leaving 12 bases between the germline ends. The CDR3 consists of 15 residues.

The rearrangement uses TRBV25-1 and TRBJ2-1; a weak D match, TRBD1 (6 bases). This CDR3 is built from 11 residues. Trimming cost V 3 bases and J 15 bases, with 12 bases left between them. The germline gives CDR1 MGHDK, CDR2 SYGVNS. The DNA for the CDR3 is TGTGCCAGCAGTGAGGAACAGGGTTGGTTCTTC. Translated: CASSEEQGWFF.

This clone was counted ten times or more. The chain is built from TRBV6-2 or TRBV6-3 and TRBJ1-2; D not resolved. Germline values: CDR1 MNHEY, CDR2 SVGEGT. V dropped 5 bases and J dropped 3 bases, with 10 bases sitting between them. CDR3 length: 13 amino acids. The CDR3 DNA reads TGTGCCAGCAGTATGGAGGACTACTATGGCTACACCTTC. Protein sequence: CASSMEDYYGYTF.